The T cell receptor (beta chain) described here comes from a study of Ad26.COV2.S vaccination and SARS-CoV-2 variants. In the study overall: It was the COV1001 Ad26.COV2.S trial arm that included the donor. Donor got 5x10^10 or 1x10^11 viral particles of Ad26.COV2.S.

General observations from the study: Recipients of either vaccine or placebo displayed similar breadth of non-spike TCRs.

As regards this clone: Its antigen is not identified.

Treatment described: some 19 received Ad26.COV2.S at low or high dose, single or two shots; about five received placebo; per-sample allocation not given. Vaccine and placebo recipients were sampled on day 63 after the first injection. Assay: immunoSEQ multiplex PCR; the TCRdb copy retains only in-frame clones and omits some. The table lists some 240,000 clones, around 85% of them singletons. Sequencing was performed on peripheral blood, taken in a trial of Ad26.COV2.S vaccine versus placebo. The TCR was taken from a person aged 18 to 59 who received the Ad26.COV2.S COVID-19 vaccine or a placebo.

CDR3 coding DNA: TGTGCCAGCAGAACCGGGACATACACCGGGGAGCTGTTTTTT. Its translation is CASRTGTYTGELFF. This chain joins TRBV11-1 and TRBJ2-2, with a possible D match to TRBD1 (6 bases). CDR3 length: 14 amino acids. Germline V gene sequence: CDR1 SGHAT, CDR2 FQDESV (reference sequence). Trimming removed 6 bases at V and 3 bases at J, with 11 bases between.